This T cell receptor beta chain was captured in a study of neurological immune-mediated disorders. About this clonotype: Its specificity is not known.

This sample's time point: longitudinal time-point 3. Healthy control samples came from blood bank volunteers in Maryland, USA. Study results and limitations: No expanded-clone CDR3 amino acid sequence recurred across subjects, suggesting private TCR-beta repertoires.

cDNA was made by 5'RACE with 10-nucleotide random UMIs. Over 200 million TCR-beta sequences, together covering 15-18 subjects, were produced by every individual sequencing run that was carried out. MiXCR was run by TCRdb on the 5' RACE reads, yielding one entry per CDR3 protein. The data contain roughly 42,000 distinct CDR3 sequences, roughly 14% of them singletons. The sequence derives from a man aged 25 to 40 in good health. Sequenced: PBMCs.

The CDR3 region is CASSSGGQTKNIQYF. CDR3 coding DNA: TGTGCCAGCAGTTCAGGAGGACAGACGAAAAACATTCAGTACTTC. The J gene is TRBJ2-4, the V gene TRBV27, with TRBD1 as a possible D gene (6 bases). The CDR3 has 15 amino acids. Trimming cost V 4 bases and J 4 bases, with 14 bases left between them. The germline gives CDR1 MNHEY, CDR2 SMNVEV (reference sequence).